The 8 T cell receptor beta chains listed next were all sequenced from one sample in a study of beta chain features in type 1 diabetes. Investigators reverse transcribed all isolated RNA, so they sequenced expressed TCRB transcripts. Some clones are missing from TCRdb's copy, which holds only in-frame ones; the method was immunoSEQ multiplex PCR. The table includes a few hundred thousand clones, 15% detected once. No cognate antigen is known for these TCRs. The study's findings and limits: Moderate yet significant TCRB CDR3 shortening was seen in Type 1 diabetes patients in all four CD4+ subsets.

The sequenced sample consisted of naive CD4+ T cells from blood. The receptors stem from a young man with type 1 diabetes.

CDR3 region: CAISESLAGGTTDTQYF. The CDR3 nucleotides are TGTGCCATCAGTGAGTCACTAGCGGGAGGGACCACAGATACGCAGTATTTT. V usage is TRBV10-3 and J usage is TRBJ2-3; the match to TRBD2 covers 13 bases. V was clipped by 0 bases and J by 2 bases; unmatched bases: 2. The CDR3 loop spans 17 amino acids. Germline V lookup: CDR1 ENHRY, CDR2 SYGVKD.

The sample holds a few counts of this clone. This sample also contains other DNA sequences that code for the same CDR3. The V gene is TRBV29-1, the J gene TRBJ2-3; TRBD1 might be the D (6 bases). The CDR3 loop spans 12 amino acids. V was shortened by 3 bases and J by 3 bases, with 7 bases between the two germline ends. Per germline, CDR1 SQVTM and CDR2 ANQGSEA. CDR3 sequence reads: CSVERGTDTQYF. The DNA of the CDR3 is TGCAGCGTTGAGAGGGGGACAGATACGCAGTATTTT.

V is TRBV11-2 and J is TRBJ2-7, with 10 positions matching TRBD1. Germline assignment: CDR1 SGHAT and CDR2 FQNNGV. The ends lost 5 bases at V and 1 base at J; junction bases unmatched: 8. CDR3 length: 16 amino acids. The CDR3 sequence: CASSLNPGQGSYEQYF. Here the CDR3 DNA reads TGTGCCAGCAGCCTCAACCCGGGACAGGGGTCCTACGAGCAGTACTTC.

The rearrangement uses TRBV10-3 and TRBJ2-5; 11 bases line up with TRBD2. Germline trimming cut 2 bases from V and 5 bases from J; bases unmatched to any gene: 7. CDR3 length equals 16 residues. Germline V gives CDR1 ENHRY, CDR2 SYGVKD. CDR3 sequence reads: CAISEGLAGGLETQYF. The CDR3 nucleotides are TGTGCCATCAGTGAGGGGCTAGCGGGGGGTCTCGAGACCCAGTACTTC.

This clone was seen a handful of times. The CDR3 spells CASSGPGLAVETQYF. CDR3 DNA: TGTGCCAGCAGCGGACCGGGACTAGCGGTAGAGACCCAGTACTTC. V and J are TRBV11-2 and TRBJ2-5, with 11 bases lining up with TRBD2. CDR1 is SGHAT, CDR2 FQNNGV, per germline. The V and J ends lost 5 bases and 4 bases, in that order; junction bases with no gene match: 6. This CDR3 has 15 residues. Using reference TRBV11-2 and TRBJ2-5 for the parts outside the CDR3, the full variable domain is EAGVAQSPRYKIIEKRQSVAFWCNPISGHATLYWYQQILGQGPKLLIQFQNNGVVDDSQLPKDRFSAERLKGVDSTLKIQPAKLEDSAVYLCASSGPGLAVETQYFGPGTRLLVL.

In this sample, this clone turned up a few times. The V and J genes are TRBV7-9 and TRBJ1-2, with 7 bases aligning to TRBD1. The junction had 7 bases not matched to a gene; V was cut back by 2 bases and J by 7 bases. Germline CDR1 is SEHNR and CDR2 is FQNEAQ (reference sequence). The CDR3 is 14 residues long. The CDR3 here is CASSLTGDLVGYTF. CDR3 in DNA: TGTGCCAGCAGCTTAACAGGGGATTTGGTTGGCTACACCTTC.

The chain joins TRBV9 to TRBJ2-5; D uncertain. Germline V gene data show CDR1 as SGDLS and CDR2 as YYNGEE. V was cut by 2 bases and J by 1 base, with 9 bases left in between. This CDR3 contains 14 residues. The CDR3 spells CASSVEARQETQYF. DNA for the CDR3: TGTGCCAGCAGCGTCGAGGCTCGCCAAGAGACCCAGTACTTC.

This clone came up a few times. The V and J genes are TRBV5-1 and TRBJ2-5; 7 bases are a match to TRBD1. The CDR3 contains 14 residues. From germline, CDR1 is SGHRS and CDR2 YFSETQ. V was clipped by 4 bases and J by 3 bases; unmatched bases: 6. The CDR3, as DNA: TGCGCCAGCAGCACGGGGACAGCAGAAGAGACCCAGTACTTC. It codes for CASSTGTAEETQYF.